The rows below give T cell receptor beta chains drawn from one sample of a study of cytomegalovirus exposure and HLA in healthy donors. Produced via immunoSEQ multiplex PCR; TCRdb's table is partial and in-frame only. Among about 160,000 clones listed, approximately 80% were seen once. Sequenced: PBMCs. Receptors were obtained from a man aged 35-49 years in good health and CMV-seronegative. Each CDR3 is given without its conserved first and last residue.

j_call,v_call,cdr3_aa
TRBJ1-1,TRBV5-1,ASSLTRQGAVNTEAF
TRBJ2-2,TRBV25-1,ASRTGSNTGELF
TRBJ1-5,TRBV10-3,ATAPGHLNLTNQPQH
TRBJ2-3,TRBV10-3,AISELGGSTDTQY
TRBJ2-1,TRBV7-2,ASSSSRLPYNEQF
TRBJ1-5,TRBV10-3,AISAGGESNQPQH
TRBJ1-1,TRBV9,ASARWALNTEAF
TRBJ2-2,TRBV27,ASSPFAGGNTGELF
TRBJ2-3,TRBV5-1,ASSSGQFTDTQY
TRBJ2-2,TRBV6-4,ASSDTSTGELF
TRBJ1-2,TRBV4-1,ASSHFPGIILNYGYT
TRBJ2-1,TRBV9,ASSYSPLAREQF
TRBJ1-2,TRBV4-1,ASSQGTGALGYT
TRBJ1-3,TRBV7-8,ASSLGTPGQGRNTIY
TRBJ1-4,TRBV19,ASSIARATNEKLF
TRBJ1-2,TRBV7-8,ASSLEGGYYGYT
TRBJ1-4,TRBV6-5,ASSYLQNGENEKLF
TRBJ1-2,TRBV2,ASSGTVGGYT
TRBJ1-2,TRBV6-5,ASRKEGAGAYGYT
TRBJ1-2,TRBV30,ASIGGSANYGYT
TRBJ1-1,TRBV2,ASRRQGRDTEAF
TRBJ1-4,TRBV6-1,ARPGQANEKLF
TRBJ1-2,TRBV7-9,SSSGTGATAYGYT
TRBJ2-2,TRBV29-1,SALRGNTGELF
TRBJ2-7,TRBV9,ASSVGTVAYEQY
TRBJ2-1,TRBV29-1,AGSSYNEQF
TRBJ2-5,TRBV7-2,ASSLAGGQTQY